This TCR beta chain derives from a study of T cells in localized non-small cell lung cancer (dated by TCRdb to 2020 to 2022). With regard to the full study: The study examined T cell repertoires in roughly 240 patients with early-stage NSCLC and compared tumors with uninvolved tumor-adjacent lungs. A mean age of 66.3 years was recorded for the NSCLC patients, of whom some 130 were male and about a hundred were female. The cohort comprised 200 to 300 treatment-naïve NSCLC patients with resected, localized lung tumors.

The research as a whole found: Because multi-region tumor sequencing was not done, intratumor heterogeneity could not be ruled out. Uninvolved tumor-adjacent lung showed the highest T cell clonality, higher than tumor, which suggests more focused antigenic responses in the uninvolved tumor-adjacent lung. Because of the exploratory design, TCR variables were selected using unadjusted p-values without false-discovery rate correction. Longer overall survival was associated with higher blood T cell density, whereas shorter survival was associated with higher adjacent-lung clonality. A median of around 60 of the top 100 tumor clones turned up in the paired uninvolved adjacent lung, and some 28 of those clones also ranked among the top 100 of that same adjacent lung.

The immunoSEQ Assay was used to sequence TCR beta CDR3 regions from DNA. Processing in the source paper ran as follows. T cell density was computed as TCR beta template counts normalized to usable DNA estimated by amplifying housekeeping genes. The preseqR package was used to estimate richness by extrapolating to 400,000 templates for PBMC samples and to 120,000 templates for tissue samples. Clonality was defined by subtracting Pielou's evenness from one. Tissue-enriched TCRs were identified by differential abundance testing using productive amino-acid clonotypes, minimum total count 5 and alpha 0.1. The Jaccard Index and the Morisita Overlap Index were used to measure how much the repertoires overlapped between compartments. GLIPH grouped TCR beta CDR3s together with public tetramer-defined viral CDR3s, and a viral motif had to include at least three viral sequences and show V-gene enrichment. TCRdb obtained this table from immuneACCESS and retained in-frame rearrangements with V and J assigned. These tables miss some clones; where compared with another copy, unresolved V genes account for less than half of the shortfall, and the remainder is unexplained. V, J and clone size reflect that table, while D and trimming were determined from the DNA. This sample holds several hundred clones; 20% to 25% were observed only once. The ten most abundant clones make up about 16% of the sample.

At diagnosis, peripheral blood, uninvolved tumor-adjacent lung and tumor were collected and stored as a combination of fresh-frozen and FFPE material. A distance of 15 bases separates the germline ends of V and J, which lose 4 bases and 4 bases respectively. As encoded in the germline V gene, CDR1 is SGHRS while CDR2 is YFSETQ. The CDR3 holds 15 amino acids from the cysteine to the phenylalanine. Only CDR3 DNA is held: 45 bases, read in frame from base 1. Concerning this clone: Its binding antigen is unknown. Base qualities were left out, and no much larger clone turns up one base away.

The sequences come from lung tumor tissue, collected before any cancer treatment. This chain joins TRBV5-1 to TRBJ1-5; D gene: possibly TRBD1, on 5 matching bases. This TCR was sampled from a male donor at least 60 years old with stage III squamous cell lung carcinoma. The DNA reads TGCGCCAGCAGCCAAGATATCGGGGGAAATCAGCCCCAGCATTTT. It codes for CASSQDIGGNQPQHF.